This entry is about one T cell receptor (beta chain). Its target is unknown. The data derive from a study of shared clonotypes between healthy human individuals. Study overall: Every donor yielded three CD4 naive, three CD4 memory, two CD8 naive and one CD8 memory plate. Study results and caveats: Clonotype sharing across four donors was observed for about 4.8% of naive CD4 clonotypes. The sampled material consisted only of blood, and tissue repertoires are likely to differ.

This CDR3 has 13 residues. Germline CDR1 MNHNS, CDR2 SASEGT. After removal of 7 bases from V and 7 bases from J, the junction contained 7 bases not matched to a gene. Clones were read by immunoSEQ multiplex PCR, and TCRdb kept only the in-frame ones, dropping some. Of roughly 2,500,000 clones detected, 90% to 95% appear once; the ten largest clones hold approximately 0.35%. Donors included only healthy HIV-negative adults lacking recent acute infections or vaccinations. The sequence was collected from a man aged 18 to 30 in good health. Some clones in this sample may be carry-over from other donors' samples. V gene TRBV6-1 combines with J gene TRBJ1-2, with 9 bases aligning to TRBD1. The sequencing input was naive CD4+ T cells from PBMCs. Sample subset: CD45RA+ positively selected. CDR3 nucleotides: TGTGCCAGCATTCGGACAGGGGTCTCTGGCTACACCTTC. Translating it yields CASIRTGVSGYTF.